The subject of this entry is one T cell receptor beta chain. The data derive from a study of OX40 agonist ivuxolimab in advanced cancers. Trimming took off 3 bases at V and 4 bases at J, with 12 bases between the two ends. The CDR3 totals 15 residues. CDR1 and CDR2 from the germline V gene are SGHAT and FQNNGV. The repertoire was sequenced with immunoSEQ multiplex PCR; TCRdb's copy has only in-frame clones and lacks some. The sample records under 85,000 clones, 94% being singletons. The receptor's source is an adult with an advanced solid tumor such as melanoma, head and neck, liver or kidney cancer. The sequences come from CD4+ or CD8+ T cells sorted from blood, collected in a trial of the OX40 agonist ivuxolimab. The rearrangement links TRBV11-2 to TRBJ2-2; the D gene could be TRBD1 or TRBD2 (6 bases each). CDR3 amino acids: CASSLGGPGTGELFF. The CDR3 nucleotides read TGTGCCAGCAGCTTGGGGGGCCCGGGCACCGGGGAGCTGTTTTTT.